This note documents a single TCR beta chain sequence. The antigen is unknown. Some clones are missing from TCRdb's copy, which holds only in-frame ones; the method was immunoSEQ multiplex PCR. Seen here are around 70,000 clones, around 68% observed once, and the top ten hold approximately 5%. The data originate from a study of cytotoxic CD8 clonotypes in ibrutinib-treated CLL. Across the study: The samples contained about 250,000 productive templates on average. They also contained an average of roughly 99,000 productive rearrangements. Notes on the study in general: Clonality was higher at baseline than in age-matched healthy donors and tracked circulating CD8+ T-cell counts. Rare overall, public clonotypes shrank or held steady under therapy.

The germline V gene has CDR1 SGHNT and CDR2 YYREEE (reference sequence). Trimming pared 1 base from V and 5 bases from J, leaving 15 bases between. The CDR3 has 15 residues. The TCR sequence derives from a human donor with chronic lymphocytic leukemia. This specimen was PBMCs, taken after 12 months of ibrutinib treatment. This chain connects TRBV5-4 to TRBJ1-2; tentatively, D is TRBD1 (5 bases). The CDR3 DNA reads as TGTGCCAGCAGCTTGATATCGGGGGGGTCGTATGGCTACACCTTC. Its translation: CASSLISGGSYGYTF. Full variable domain (outside the CDR3, taken from reference TRBV5-4 and TRBJ1-2): ETGVTQSPTHLIKTRGQQVTLRCSSQSGHNTVSWYQQALGQGPQFIFQYYREEENGRGNFPPRFSGLQFPNYSSELNVNALELDDSALYLCASSLISGGSYGYTFGSGTRLTVV.